The present T cell receptor beta chain was sequenced within a study of blood T cells in healthy people across ages. Only a few counts were recorded for this clonotype. The V gene's germline CDR1 is LGHDT and CDR2 YNNKEL (reference sequence). Trimming took 1 base from V and 4 from J, leaving 13 bases between them. The CDR3 runs 15 residues. Then a second PCR, running roughly 7 to 11 cycles, was carried out with a sample-barcoded 5' primer and a J-beta primer mix. TCRdb re-called the 5' RACE reads through MiXCR, storing one row per CDR3 protein. The repertoire holds about 1.6 million distinct CDR3 sequences, with about 35% as singletons.

This clonotype was obtained from a woman younger than 45 in good health. V and J are TRBV3-1 and TRBJ1-1; D is undetermined. Sequencing was performed on blood. CDR3 sequence (DNA): TGTGCCAGCAGCCAAGGTTGGGATTGGAGCACTGAAGCTTTCTTT. This encodes CASSQGWDWSTEAFF.